The 23 T cell receptor beta chains reported below all come from one sample, sequenced in a study of blood T cell repertoires in COVID-19. Clones were read by immunoSEQ multiplex PCR, and TCRdb kept only the in-frame ones, dropping some. The table records 100,000 to 150,000 clones, 85% to 90% of them present only once. Sequenced material: peripheral blood. These receptors came from a man in his 60s with COVID-19, enrolled during active disease.

With regard to this clone: The germline gene is not matched at one end of the junction; a read error may be the cause. This chain connects TRBV18 to TRBJ1-2; 7 positions agree with TRBD1. This CDR3 contains 15 residues. CDR1 KGHSH and CDR2 LQKENI come from the germline V gene. The CDR3 here is CATSSQGIDSNGYTF. CDR3 bases: TGTGCCACCTCATCACAGGGGATAGATTCTAATGGCTACACCTTC.

The rearrangement uses TRBV30 and TRBJ1-1; weak D call: TRBD1 (6 bases). Trimming took 4 bases from V and 7 from J, leaving 13 bases between them. Germline assignment: CDR1 GTSNPN and CDR2 SVGIG (reference sequence). This CDR3 has 12 amino acids. The CDR3 DNA sequence: TGTGCCTGGAATGAACAGGGCGGTGAAGCTTTCTTT. Encoded protein: CAWNEQGGEAFF.

This chain's CDR3 is CAISPLGQGARNTEAFF. CDR3 coding DNA: TGTGCCATCAGCCCCCTTGGACAGGGGGCTCGAAACACTGAAGCTTTCTTT. The chain is built from TRBV10-3 and TRBJ1-1; 11 bases map to TRBD1. The CDR3 has 17 residues. The germline CDR1 and CDR2 sequences are ENHRY and SYGVKD. V shed 6 bases and J 2 bases; nucleotides not matched to a gene: 11.

This chain joins TRBV30 and TRBJ1-1, with a weak D call TRBD1 (6 bases). Germline V gene sequence: CDR1 GTSNPN, CDR2 SVGIG (reference sequence). Trimming removed 6 bases at V and 4 bases at J, with 18 bases between. This CDR3 contains 14 residues. CDR3 protein: CACQGLKSGTEAFF. DNA for the CDR3: TGTGCCTGTCAGGGGTTGAAATCGGGCACTGAAGCTTTCTTT.

The chain is built from TRBV4-3 and TRBJ2-7; D is perhaps TRBD1 (7 bases). The CDR3 covers 15 residues. The germline gives CDR1 LGHNA, CDR2 YSLEER. V shed 0 bases and J shed 2 bases, with 11 bases lying between them. In nucleotides, the CDR3 is TGCGCCAGCAGCCAAGAGGGCAGGGGGGCCTACGAGCAGTACTTC. Protein product: CASSQEGRGAYEQYF.

This clone was counted between two and nine times. The CDR3 here is CASSRTRDGYTF. CDR3 nucleotide sequence: TGTGCCAGTAGTAGGACACGAGATGGCTACACCTTC. This chain connects TRBV19 to TRBJ1-2; D is perhaps TRBD1 (5 bases). Trimming removed 4 bases at V and 6 bases at J, with 9 bases between. CDR1 is LNHDA and CDR2 is SQIVND in the germline V gene (reference sequence). CDR3 length: 12 amino acids.

The V call is TRBV11-2, the J call TRBJ2-2, with D tentatively TRBD2 (5 bases). This CDR3 has 13 residues. CDR1 and CDR2 from the germline V gene are SGHAT and FQNNGV. The V end lost 2 bases, the J end lost 6 bases, and 7 bases lay between the germline ends. The CDR3 spells CASSLRGPGELFF. Here the CDR3 DNA reads TGTGCCAGCAGCTTACGGGGTCCCGGGGAGCTGTTTTTT. Full variable domain (remainder filled in from reference TRBV11-2 and TRBJ2-2): EAGVAQSPRYKIIEKRQSVAFWCNPISGHATLYWYQQILGQGPKLLIQFQNNGVVDDSQLPKDRFSAERLKGVDSTLKIQPAKLEDSAVYLCASSLRGPGELFFGEGSRLTVL.

V usage is TRBV6-2 or TRBV6-3 and J usage is TRBJ2-3; D is perhaps TRBD2 (6 bases). Deletions cut 4 bases from V and 6 bases from J, with 20 bases between. The germline V gene has CDR1 MNHEY and CDR2 SVGEGT. This CDR3 is 16 amino acids long. CDR3: CASSFPPGSRGDTQYF. CDR3 in DNA: TGTGCCAGCAGTTTCCCTCCCGGGAGCCGGGGGGATACGCAGTATTTT.

The rearrangement joins TRBV7-2 to TRBJ1-1; D is perhaps TRBD1 (5 bases). Trimming cost V 10 bases and J 3 bases, with 18 bases left between them. Per germline, CDR1 SGHTA and CDR2 FQGNSA. This CDR3 has 14 amino acids. The CDR3 sequence is CANPSRPGDTEAFF. CDR3 DNA sequence: TGTGCCAACCCGTCCCGTCCGGGGGACACTGAAGCTTTCTTT.

The chain joins TRBV6-5 to TRBJ1-1; D unclear. CDR1 is MNHEY and CDR2 is SVGAGI in the germline V gene. The V end lost 10 bases, the J end lost 3 bases, and 12 bases lay between the germline ends. The CDR3 totals 12 residues. CDR3 sequence (DNA): TGTGCCACCCTAAGCGTGGACACTGAAGCTTTCTTT. It encodes CATLSVDTEAFF.

The chain combines TRBV11-1 with TRBJ2-7; D is undetermined. V lost 4 bases and J lost 2, with 3 bases in between. Germline V gene sequence: CDR1 SGHAT, CDR2 FQDESV (reference sequence). This CDR3 has 11 residues. As DNA, the CDR3 is TGTGCCAGCAGCTCAACCTACGAGCAGTACTTC. Translating gives CASSSTYEQYF. The full variable domain, rest sourced from reference TRBV11-1 and TRBJ2-7, is EAEVAQSPRYKITEKSQAVAFWCDPISGHATLYWYRQILGQGPELLVQFQDESVVDDSQLPKDRFSAERLKGVDSTLKIQPAELGDSAMYLCASSSTYEQYFGPGTRLTVT.

This chain joins TRBV5-1 and TRBJ2-7; TRBD2 matches 7 bases. With 4 bases clipped from V and 3 bases from J, the junction kept 13 bases outside the gene matches. The CDR3 length is 16 residues. The germline gives CDR1 SGHRS, CDR2 YFSETQ. The CDR3 reads CASSQSSTSTYYEQYF. The CDR3 DNA is TGCGCCAGCAGCCAATCCTCGACTAGCACTTACTACGAGCAGTACTTC.

The chain recombines TRBV5-1 with TRBJ1-6, with 8 positions matching TRBD1. The CDR3 is 17 amino acids. With 0 bases clipped from V and 0 bases from J, the junction kept 2 bases outside the gene matches. CDR1 SGHRS and CDR2 YFSETQ come from the germline V gene. CDR3 bases: TGCGCCAGCAGCTTGGGGACAGGGAGCTCCTATAATTCACCCCTCCACTTT. This translates into CASSLGTGSSYNSPLHF.

This chain joins TRBV11-2 and TRBJ1-1; 7 nucleotides align to TRBD1. Germline values: CDR1 SGHAT, CDR2 FQNNGV. Trimming at V came to 1 base and at J to 9 bases, leaving 5 bases not matched to a gene. CDR3 length: 13 residues. Here the CDR3 DNA reads TGTGCCAGCAGCTTAGTACAGGGGTTTCAAGCTTTCTTT. Amino acids: CASSLVQGFQAFF. Complete variable domain (other parts from reference TRBV11-2 and TRBJ1-1): EAGVAQSPRYKIIEKRQSVAFWCNPISGHATLYWYQQILGQGPKLLIQFQNNGVVDDSQLPKDRFSAERLKGVDSTLKIQPAKLEDSAVYLCASSLVQGFQAFFGQGTRLTVV.

This chain links TRBV9 with TRBJ2-7; 11 positions match TRBD2. The CDR3 consists of 15 residues. CDR1 is SGDLS, CDR2 YYNGEE, per germline. The V and J ends lost 0 bases and 4 bases, in that order; junction bases with no gene match: 3. This CDR3 reads CASSVEPSGGYEQYF. CDR3 nucleotides: TGTGCCAGCAGCGTAGAGCCTAGCGGGGGGTACGAGCAGTACTTC.

This clone has a handful of counts. This chain joins TRBV7-3 and TRBJ1-1; D is possibly TRBD1 (6 bases). Germline CDR1 SGHTA, CDR2 FQGTGA. The V end was cut by 1 base, the J end by 5 bases, with 8 bases between. The CDR3 consists of 13 residues. For the CDR3, the DNA is TGTGCCAGCAGCTTAAAGGGGGTGACTGAAGCTTTCTTT. Translation: CASSLKGVTEAFF.

The chain joins TRBV7-2 to TRBJ2-7, with a possible D match to TRBD2 (6 bases). V shed 1 base and J shed 7 bases, with 11 bases lying between them. Germline CDR1 is SGHTA and CDR2 is FQGNSA. The CDR3 runs to 13 residues. CDR3 DNA sequence: TGTGCCAGCAGCTTAGGCTGGGGGGAAGAGCAGTACTTC. This gives the protein CASSLGWGEEQYF.

This clone was observed once. The chain is built from TRBV6-6 and TRBJ1-3; no reliable D call. This CDR3 region has 15 residues. Germline loops: CDR1 MNHNY, CDR2 SVGAGI (reference sequence). Trimming removed 10 bases from V and 0 bases from J, with 16 bases in between. The chain's CDR3 is CATLQVEISGNTIYF. CDR3 sequence (DNA): TGTGCCACCCTTCAGGTTGAGATCTCTGGAAACACCATATATTTT.

The V and J genes are TRBV5-4 and TRBJ1-2; weak D call: TRBD1 (6 bases). V was shortened by 3 bases and J by 7 bases, with 19 bases between the two germline ends. The CDR3 spans 15 residues. CDR1 and CDR2 from the germline V gene are SGHNT and YYREEE (reference sequence). The CDR3 nucleotides read TGTGCCAGCAGCTCACCCAGGGGTGAAGGAAGTGGCTACACCTTC. Protein: CASSSPRGEGSGYTF.

This chain joins TRBV7-2 and TRBJ2-1; 9 bases align to TRBD1. V was pared by 6 bases and J by 3 bases, with 9 bases of the junction left unmatched. Germline values: CDR1 SGHTA, CDR2 FQGNSA. This CDR3 is 16 amino acids long. The DNA of the CDR3 is TGTGCCAGCAGAGCCCTAACAGGGGGCCTCTACAATGAGCAGTTCTTC. Protein product: CASRALTGGLYNEQFF. Supplemented by reference TRBV7-2 and TRBJ2-1, the full variable domain reads GAGVSQSPSNKVTEKGKDVELRCDPISGHTALYWYRQSLGQGLEFLIYFQGNSAPDKSGLPSDRFSAERTGGSVSTLTIQRTQQEDSAVYLCASRALTGGLYNEQFFGPGTRLTVL.

V gene TRBV5-4 combines with J gene TRBJ2-1, with 7 bases fitting TRBD1. Germline values: CDR1 SGHNT, CDR2 YYREEE (reference sequence). The CDR3 extends over 14 amino acids. V lost 2 bases to trimming and J lost 7 bases; unmatched junction nucleotides: 6. This chain's CDR3 is CASSLMTGFNEQFF. CDR3 in DNA: TGTGCCAGCAGCTTAATGACAGGGTTTAATGAGCAGTTCTTC.

V and J are TRBV19 and TRBJ2-5; D is perhaps TRBD1 (6 bases). Germline V gene sequence: CDR1 LNHDA, CDR2 SQIVND (reference sequence). The V end lost 6 bases, the J end lost 1 base, and 12 bases lay between the germline ends. The CDR3 runs 14 residues. The CDR3 sequence is CASSPSDSQETQYF. The CDR3 DNA sequence: TGTGCCAGTAGCCCCTCGGACAGCCAAGAGACCCAGTACTTC.

This clone was detected only once. The V and J genes are TRBV13 and TRBJ2-5; D call uncertain. Germline V gives CDR1 PRHDT, CDR2 FYEKMQ (reference sequence). Trimming shortened V by 3 bases and J by 5 bases, and 10 bases separated the two germline ends. The length of the CDR3 is 13 residues. CDR3 nucleotide sequence: TGTGCCAGCAGCTTTCAGCGTAGGGAGACCCAGTACTTC. It yields the protein CASSFQRRETQYF.